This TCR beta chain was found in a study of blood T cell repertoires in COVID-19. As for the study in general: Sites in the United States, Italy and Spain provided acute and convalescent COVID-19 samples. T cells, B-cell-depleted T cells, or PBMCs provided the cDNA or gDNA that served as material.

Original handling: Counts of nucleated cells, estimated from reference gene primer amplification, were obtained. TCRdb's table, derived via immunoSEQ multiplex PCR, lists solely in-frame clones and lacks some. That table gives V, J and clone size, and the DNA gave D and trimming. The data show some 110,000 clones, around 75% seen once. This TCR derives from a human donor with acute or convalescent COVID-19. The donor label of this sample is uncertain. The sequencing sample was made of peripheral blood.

CDR3 sequence: CAWSVLARGDEQFF. The CDR3 DNA reads as TGTGCCTGGAGTGTACTAGCTAGGGGAGATGAGCAGTTCTTC. The rearrangement uses TRBV30 and TRBJ2-1; D might be TRBD2 (6 bases). The length of the CDR3 is 14 residues. CDR1 and CDR2 (germline): GTSNPN, SVGIG (reference sequence). Trimming shortened V by 0 bases and J by 8 bases, and 14 bases separated the two germline ends.